Listed here are 11 T cell receptor beta chains from one sample, sequenced in a study of T cells in Graves' hyperthyroidism and ophthalmopathy. Amplification targeted TCR beta CDR3 regions from RNA transcripts. The HTBI primer set was used in a first-round RT-PCR of the TCR CDR3. TCRdb analysed the multiplex PCR reads with MiXCR anew, one entry per CDR3 protein. The sample carries roughly 300,000 distinct CDR3 sequences, around a quarter recorded once. The sample taken for sequencing was blood. Source of these receptors: a man aged 40-49 years with Graves' hyperthyroidism that later progressed to Graves' ophthalmopathy.

This clonotype was seen many times. A much bigger clone sits one base away, suggesting this may be a read error. Here the CDR3 omits its conserved ending phenylalanine or tryptophan, so a read error is the likely source. This sequence joins TRBV6-2 or TRBV6-3 and TRBJ1-2; perhaps TRBD1 as D (5 bases). CDR3 size: 13 residues. V was cut by 7 bases and J by 2 bases, with 11 bases left in between. Germline lookup yields CDR1 MNHEY and CDR2 SVGEGT. This CDR3 is CASTGQRNYGYTL. CDR3 bases: TGTGCCAGCACGGGGCAACGAAACTATGGCTACACCCTC.

This clonotype was picked up many times. V usage is TRBV6-5 and J usage is TRBJ2-2; no clear D gene. The CDR3 sequence is 15 residues long. Deletions cut 2 bases from V and 5 bases from J, with 12 bases between. CDR1 MNHEY and CDR2 SVGAGI come from the germline V gene. The CDR3: CASSYRGAWTGELFF. CDR3 in DNA: TGTGCCAGCAGTTACCGTGGAGCCTGGACCGGGGAGCTGTTTTTT.

Of note for this clonotype: A much larger clone lies a single base off, so this may be a read error. The chain couples TRBV6-2 or TRBV6-3 to TRBJ2-2; no clear D. V was pared by 2 bases and J by 7 bases, with 11 bases between. Germline V gene sequence: CDR1 MNHEY, CDR2 SVGEGT. The CDR3 spans 14 residues. The chain's CDR3 is CASSYGDGSGELFF. In DNA, the CDR3 is TGTGCCAGCAGTTACGGTGACGGCAGCGGGGAGCTGTTTTTT.

This clonotype was seen only a few times. The chain employs TRBV6-2 or TRBV6-3 and TRBJ1-1, with 7 bases lining up with TRBD1. Germline CDR1 is MNHEY and CDR2 is SVGEGT. The V and J ends lost 2 bases and 5 bases, in that order; junction bases with no gene match: 20. This CDR3 region has 19 residues. The CDR3 DNA reads TGTGCCAGCAGTTACCCGACATCGGGACAGCCCCTTCGAGGGACTGAAGCTTTCTTT. Its protein product is CASSYPTSGQPLRGTEAFF.

The chain joins TRBV12-3 or TRBV12-4 to TRBJ1-1; possibly TRBD1 for D (5 bases). V was trimmed by 7 bases and J by 6 bases, leaving 15 bases between them. The CDR3 covers 13 residues. CDR3 amino acids: CASIVSGAPEAFF. CDR3 DNA sequence: TGTGCCAGCATTGTTTCCGGGGCCCCTGAAGCTTTCTTT.

This clonotype has ten or more counts. The chain couples TRBV6-5 to TRBJ1-3; a possible D gene is TRBD1 (5 bases). CDR1 MNHEY and CDR2 SVGAGI come from the germline V gene. Between the trimmed V and J ends, which lost 6 bases and 4 bases, there was a span of 31 bases. CDR3 length equals 20 residues. The CDR3 nucleotides read TGTGCCAGCAGATCCGTTCTGGGGAGGGGAAAACTGGTGACCGGAAACACCATATATTTT. Residues: CASRSVLGRGKLVTGNTIYF.

This clonotype was recorded a few times. J is TRBJ2-2 and V is TRBV24-1, with TRBD2 identical over 9 bases. Per germline, CDR1 KGHDR and CDR2 SFDVKD. Losses at the gene ends were 5 bases for V and 1 base for J; bases not matched to a gene: 1. The CDR3 is made up of 15 amino acids. The CDR3 sequence is CATSGSGRNTGELFF. CDR3 nucleotide sequence: TGTGCCACCAGTGGTAGCGGGAGGAACACCGGGGAGCTGTTTTTT.

This clonotype was observed at least ten times. The V and J genes are TRBV19 and TRBJ1-5; no reliable D call. The CDR3 length is 14 residues. Germline-derived CDR1 and CDR2 are LNHDA and SQIVND (reference sequence). Trimming stripped 0 bases from V and 7 bases from J, with 10 bases between. CDR3 protein: CASSIDSPGQPQHF. For the CDR3, the DNA is TGTGCCAGTAGTATAGATTCCCCGGGGCAGCCCCAGCATTTT. The full variable domain, with the rest looked up from reference TRBV19 and TRBJ1-5, is DGGITQSPKYLFRKEGQNVTLSCEQNLNHDAMYWYRQDPGQGLRLIYYSQIVNDFQKGDIAEGYSVSREKKESFPLTVTSAQKNPTAFYLCASSIDSPGQPQHFGDGTRLSIL.

This clonotype was detected ten times or more. The V and J genes are TRBV6-5 and TRBJ2-7; D may be TRBD2 (6 bases). V was clipped by 4 bases and J by 7 bases, with 23 bases between them. The CDR3 contains 16 residues. Germline V gene lookup returns CDR1 MNHEY and CDR2 SVGAGI. CDR3 in DNA: TGTGCCAGCAGTTTCCTTTACCGGGACTGGGCTACTGAGCAGTACTTC. This translates into CASSFLYRDWATEQYF.

This clonotype has at least ten counts. The V and J genes are TRBV19 and TRBJ2-5; 7 bases map to TRBD2. Germline assignment: CDR1 LNHDA and CDR2 SQIVND (reference sequence). This CDR3 region has 13 residues. The V and J ends lost 4 bases and 5 bases, in that order; junction bases with no gene match: 4. The DNA of the CDR3 is TGTGCCAGTAGTAAAGAGGGAGGGGAGACCCAGTACTTC. It specifies CASSKEGGETQYF.

This clonotype came up many times. This chain links TRBV11-2 with TRBJ2-7, with 9 bases aligning to TRBD1. The junction had 4 bases not matched to a gene; V was cut back by 4 bases and J by 3 bases. CDR1 is SGHAT and CDR2 is FQNNGV in the germline V gene. The length of the CDR3 is 14 residues. CDR3 sequence reads: CASSSGQGDYEQYF. The CDR3 nucleotides read TGTGCCAGCAGCTCGGGACAGGGAGACTACGAGCAGTACTTC.